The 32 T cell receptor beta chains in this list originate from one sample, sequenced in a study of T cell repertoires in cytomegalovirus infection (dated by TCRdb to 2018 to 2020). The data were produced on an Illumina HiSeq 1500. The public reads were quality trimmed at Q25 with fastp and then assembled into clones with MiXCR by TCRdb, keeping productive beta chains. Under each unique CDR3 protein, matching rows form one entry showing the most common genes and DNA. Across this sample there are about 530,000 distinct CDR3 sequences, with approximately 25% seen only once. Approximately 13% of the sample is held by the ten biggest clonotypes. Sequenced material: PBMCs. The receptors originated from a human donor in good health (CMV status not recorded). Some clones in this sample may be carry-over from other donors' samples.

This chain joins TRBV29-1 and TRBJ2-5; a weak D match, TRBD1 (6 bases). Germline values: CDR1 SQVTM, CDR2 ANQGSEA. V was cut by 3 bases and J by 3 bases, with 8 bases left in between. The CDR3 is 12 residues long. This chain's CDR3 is CSVEGAKETQYF. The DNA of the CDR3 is TGCAGCGTTGAGGGGGCAAAAGAGACCCAGTACTTC.

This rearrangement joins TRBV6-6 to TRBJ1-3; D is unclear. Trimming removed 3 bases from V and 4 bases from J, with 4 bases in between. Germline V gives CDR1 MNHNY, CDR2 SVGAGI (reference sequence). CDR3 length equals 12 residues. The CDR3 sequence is CASSYQGNTIYF. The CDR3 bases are TGTGCCAGCAGTTATCAAGGAAACACCATATATTTT.

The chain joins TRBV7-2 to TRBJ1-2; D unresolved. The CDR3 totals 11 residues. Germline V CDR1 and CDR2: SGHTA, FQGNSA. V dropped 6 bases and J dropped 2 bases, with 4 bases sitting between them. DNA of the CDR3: TGTGCCAGCAGGGAGAACTATGGCTACACCTTC. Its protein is CASRENYGYTF.

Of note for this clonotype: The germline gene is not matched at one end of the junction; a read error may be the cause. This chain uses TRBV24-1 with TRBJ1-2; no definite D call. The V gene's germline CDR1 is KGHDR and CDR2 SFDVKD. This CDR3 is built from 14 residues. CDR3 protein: CATSDWRLNYGCTF. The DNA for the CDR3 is TGTGCCACCAGTGATTGGAGACTTAACTATGGCTGCACCTTC.

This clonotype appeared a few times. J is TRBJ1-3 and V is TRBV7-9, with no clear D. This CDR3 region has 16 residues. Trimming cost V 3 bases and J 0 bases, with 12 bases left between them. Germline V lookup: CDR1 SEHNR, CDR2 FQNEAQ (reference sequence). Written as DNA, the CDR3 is TGTGCCAGCAGCTTTTGGTCCGAGAGCTCTGGAAACACCATATATTTT. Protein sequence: CASSFWSESSGNTIYF. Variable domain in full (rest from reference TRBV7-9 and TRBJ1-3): DTGVSQNPRHKITKRGQNVTFRCDPISEHNRLYWYRQTLGQGPEFLTYFQNEAQLEKSRLLSDRFSAERPKGSFSTLEIQRTEQGDSAMYLCASSFWSESSGNTIYFGEGSWLTVV.

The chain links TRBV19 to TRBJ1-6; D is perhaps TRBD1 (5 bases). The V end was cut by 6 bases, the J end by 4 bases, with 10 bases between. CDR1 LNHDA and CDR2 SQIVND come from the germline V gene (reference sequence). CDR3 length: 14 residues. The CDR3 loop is CASRMDTYNSPLHF. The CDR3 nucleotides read TGTGCCAGTAGAATGGACACTTATAATTCACCCCTCCACTTT.

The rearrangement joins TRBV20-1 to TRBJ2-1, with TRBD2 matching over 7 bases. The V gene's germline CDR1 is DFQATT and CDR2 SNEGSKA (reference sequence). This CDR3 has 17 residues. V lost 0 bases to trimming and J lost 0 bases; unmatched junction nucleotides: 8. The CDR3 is CSARDQAGDSSYNEQFF. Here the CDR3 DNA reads TGCAGTGCTAGAGATCAGGCGGGGGATAGCTCCTACAATGAGCAGTTCTTC.

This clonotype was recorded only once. DNA of the CDR3: TGTGCCAGCAGTTCCGACAGTCCCATGAACACTGAAGCTTTCTTT. This sequence encodes CASSSDSPMNTEAFF. The gene calls are TRBV28 and TRBJ1-1; maybe TRBD1 (5 bases). This CDR3 is built from 15 residues. CDR1 MDHEN and CDR2 SYDVKM come from the germline V gene. V shed 4 bases and J shed 0 bases, with 12 bases lying between them. Full variable domain (missing parts from reference TRBV28 and TRBJ1-1): DVKVTQSSRYLVKRTGEKVFLECVQDMDHENMFWYRQDPGLGLRLIYFSYDVKMKEKGDIPEGYSVSREKKERFSLILESASTNQTSMYLCASSSDSPMNTEAFFGQGTRLTVV.

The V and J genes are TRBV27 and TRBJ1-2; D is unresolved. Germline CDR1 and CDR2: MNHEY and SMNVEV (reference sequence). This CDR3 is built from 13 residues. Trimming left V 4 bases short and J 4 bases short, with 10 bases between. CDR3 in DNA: TGTGCCAGCAGTTCACCTATGAGCTATGGCTACACCTTC. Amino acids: CASSSPMSYGYTF.

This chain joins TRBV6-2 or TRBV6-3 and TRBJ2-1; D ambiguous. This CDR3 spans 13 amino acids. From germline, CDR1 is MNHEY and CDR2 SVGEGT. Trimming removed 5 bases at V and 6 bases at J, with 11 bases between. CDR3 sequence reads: CASSPRSFNEQFF. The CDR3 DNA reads TGTGCCAGCAGTCCTCGGAGCTTCAATGAGCAGTTCTTC.

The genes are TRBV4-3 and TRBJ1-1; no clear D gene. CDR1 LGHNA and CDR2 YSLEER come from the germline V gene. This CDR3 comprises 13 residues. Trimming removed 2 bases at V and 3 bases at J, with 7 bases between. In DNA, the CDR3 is TGCGCCAGCAGCCAAAAATGGGACACTGAAGCTTTCTTT. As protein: CASSQKWDTEAFF.

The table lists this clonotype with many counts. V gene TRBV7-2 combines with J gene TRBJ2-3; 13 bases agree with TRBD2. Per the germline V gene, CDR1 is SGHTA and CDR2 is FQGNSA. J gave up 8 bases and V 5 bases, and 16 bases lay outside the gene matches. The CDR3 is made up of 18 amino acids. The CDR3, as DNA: TGTGCCAGCAGCAGCTTAAGGACTAGCGGGGGAGCCAGTGGTACGCAGTATTTT. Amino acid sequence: CASSSLRTSGGASGTQYF. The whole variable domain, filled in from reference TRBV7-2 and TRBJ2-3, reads GAGVSQSPSNKVTEKGKDVELRCDPISGHTALYWYRQSLGQGLEFLIYFQGNSAPDKSGLPSDRFSAERTGGSVSTLTIQRTQQEDSAVYLCASSSLRTSGGASGTQYFGPGTRLTVL.

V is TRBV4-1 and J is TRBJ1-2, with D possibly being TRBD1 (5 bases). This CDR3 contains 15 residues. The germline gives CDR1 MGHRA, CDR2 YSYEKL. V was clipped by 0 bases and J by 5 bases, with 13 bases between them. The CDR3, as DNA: TGCGCCAGCAGCCAAGATATCAGGGTTCTGTATGGCTACACCTTC. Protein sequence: CASSQDIRVLYGYTF.

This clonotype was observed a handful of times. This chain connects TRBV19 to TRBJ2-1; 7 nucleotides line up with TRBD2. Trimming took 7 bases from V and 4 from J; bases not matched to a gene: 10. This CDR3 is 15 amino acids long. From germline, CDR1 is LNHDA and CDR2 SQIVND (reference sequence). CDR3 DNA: TGTGCCAGTACCCTCCGAGGGCGGGAGTACAATGAGCAGTTCTTC. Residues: CASTLRGREYNEQFF.

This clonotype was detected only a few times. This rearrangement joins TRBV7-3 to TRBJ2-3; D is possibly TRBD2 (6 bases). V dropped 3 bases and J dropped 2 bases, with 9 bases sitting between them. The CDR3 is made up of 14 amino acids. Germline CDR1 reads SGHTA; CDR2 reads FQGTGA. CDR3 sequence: CASSLRDLTDTQYF. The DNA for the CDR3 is TGTGCCAGCAGCTTGCGGGACCTCACAGATACGCAGTATTTT.

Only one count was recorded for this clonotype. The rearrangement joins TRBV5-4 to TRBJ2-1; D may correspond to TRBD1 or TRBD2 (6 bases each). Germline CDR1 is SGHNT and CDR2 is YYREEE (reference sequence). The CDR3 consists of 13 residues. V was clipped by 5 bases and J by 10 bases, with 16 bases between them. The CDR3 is CASRDGGRREQFF. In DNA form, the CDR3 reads TGTGCCAGCAGGGACGGGGGCCGGAGGGAGCAGTTCTTC.

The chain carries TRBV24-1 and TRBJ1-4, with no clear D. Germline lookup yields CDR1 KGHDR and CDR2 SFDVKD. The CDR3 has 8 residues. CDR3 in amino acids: CQLEKLFF. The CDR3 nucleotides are TGTCAGCTTGAAAAACTGTTTTTT.

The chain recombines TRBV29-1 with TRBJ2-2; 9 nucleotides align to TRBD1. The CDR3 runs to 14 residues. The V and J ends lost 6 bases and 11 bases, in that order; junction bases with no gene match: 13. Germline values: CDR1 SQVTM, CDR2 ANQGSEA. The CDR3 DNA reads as TGCAGCGTCCGCGGCGGGACAGGGAATTTTGAGCTGTTTTTT. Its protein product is CSVRGGTGNFELFF.

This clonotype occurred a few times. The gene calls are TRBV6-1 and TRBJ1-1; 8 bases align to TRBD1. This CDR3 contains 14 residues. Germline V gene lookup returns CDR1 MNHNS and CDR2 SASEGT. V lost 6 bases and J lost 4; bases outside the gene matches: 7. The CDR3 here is CASRRTGFFTEAFF. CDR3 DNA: TGTGCCAGCAGAAGGACAGGGTTTTTCACTGAAGCTTTCTTT.

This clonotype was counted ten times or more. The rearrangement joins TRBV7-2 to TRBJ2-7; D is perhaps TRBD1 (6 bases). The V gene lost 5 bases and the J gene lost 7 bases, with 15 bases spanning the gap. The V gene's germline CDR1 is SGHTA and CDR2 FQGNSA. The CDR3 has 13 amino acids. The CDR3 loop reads CASSLSQGMEQYV. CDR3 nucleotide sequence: TGTGCCAGCAGCCTCTCACAGGGTATGGAGCAGTACGTC.

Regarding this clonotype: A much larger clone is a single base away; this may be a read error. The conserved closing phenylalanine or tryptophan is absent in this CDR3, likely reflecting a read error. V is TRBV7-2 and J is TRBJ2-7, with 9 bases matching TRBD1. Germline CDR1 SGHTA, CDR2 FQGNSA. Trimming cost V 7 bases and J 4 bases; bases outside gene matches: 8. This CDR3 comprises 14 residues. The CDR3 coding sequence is TGTGCCAGCACTATCGGGACAGGGCGGTACGAGCAGTACTCC. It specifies CASTIGTGRYEQYS.

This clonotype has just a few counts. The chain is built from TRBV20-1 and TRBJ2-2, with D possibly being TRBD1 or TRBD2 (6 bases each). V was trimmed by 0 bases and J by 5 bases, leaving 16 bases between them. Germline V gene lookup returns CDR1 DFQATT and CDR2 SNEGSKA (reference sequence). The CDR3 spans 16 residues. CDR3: CSARDPRGAGTGELFF. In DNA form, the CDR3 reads TGCAGTGCTAGAGACCCGAGGGGGGCGGGTACCGGGGAGCTGTTTTTT.

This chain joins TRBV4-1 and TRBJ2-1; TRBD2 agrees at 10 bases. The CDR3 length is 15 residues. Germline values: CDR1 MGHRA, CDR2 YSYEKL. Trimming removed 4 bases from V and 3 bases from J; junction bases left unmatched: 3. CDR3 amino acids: CASSPPSGGYNEQFF. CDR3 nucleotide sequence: TGCGCCAGCAGCCCACCTAGCGGGGGCTACAATGAGCAGTTCTTC.

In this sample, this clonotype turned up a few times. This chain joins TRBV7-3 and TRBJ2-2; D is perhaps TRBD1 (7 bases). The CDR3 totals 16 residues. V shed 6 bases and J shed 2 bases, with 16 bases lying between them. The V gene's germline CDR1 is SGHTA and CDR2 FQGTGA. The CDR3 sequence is CASSPQGGANTGELFF. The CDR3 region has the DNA TGTGCCAGCAGTCCCCAGGGGGGAGCCAACACCGGGGAGCTGTTTTTT. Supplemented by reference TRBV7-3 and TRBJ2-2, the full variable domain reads GAGVSQTPSNKVTEKGKYVELRCDPISGHTALYWYRQSLGQGPEFLIYFQGTGAADDSGLPNDRFFAVRPEGSVSTLKIQRTERGDSAVYLCASSPQGGANTGELFFGEGSRLTVL.

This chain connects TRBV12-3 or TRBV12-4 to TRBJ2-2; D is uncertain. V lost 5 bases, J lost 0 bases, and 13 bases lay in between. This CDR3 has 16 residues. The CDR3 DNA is TGTGCCAGCAGTGCCCGAGTCGGCGCGAACACCGGGGAGCTGTTTTTT. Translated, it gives CASSARVGANTGELFF.

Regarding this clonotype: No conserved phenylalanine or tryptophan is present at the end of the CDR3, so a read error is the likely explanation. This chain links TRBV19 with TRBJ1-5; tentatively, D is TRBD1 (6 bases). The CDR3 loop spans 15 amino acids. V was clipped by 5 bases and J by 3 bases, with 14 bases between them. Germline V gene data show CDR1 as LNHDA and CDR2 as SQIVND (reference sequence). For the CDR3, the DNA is TGTGCCAGTAGTCGTTCTGGACAGTCCAATCAGCCCCAGCATGTT. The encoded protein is CASSRSGQSNQPQHV.

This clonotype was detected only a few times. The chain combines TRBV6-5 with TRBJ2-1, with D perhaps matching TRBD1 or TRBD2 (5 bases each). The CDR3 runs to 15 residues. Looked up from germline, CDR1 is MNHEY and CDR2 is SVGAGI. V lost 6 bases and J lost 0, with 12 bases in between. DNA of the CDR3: TGTGCCAGCAGCCGGGGCAGTAGCTCCTACAATGAGCAGTTCTTC. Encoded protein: CASSRGSSSYNEQFF.

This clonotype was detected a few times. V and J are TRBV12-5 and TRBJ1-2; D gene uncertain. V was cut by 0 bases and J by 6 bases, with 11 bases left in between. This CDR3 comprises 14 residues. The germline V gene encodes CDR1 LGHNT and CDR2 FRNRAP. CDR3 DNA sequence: TGTGCTAGTGGTTTGGTACCTAACATACATGGCTACACCTTC. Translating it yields CASGLVPNIHGYTF.

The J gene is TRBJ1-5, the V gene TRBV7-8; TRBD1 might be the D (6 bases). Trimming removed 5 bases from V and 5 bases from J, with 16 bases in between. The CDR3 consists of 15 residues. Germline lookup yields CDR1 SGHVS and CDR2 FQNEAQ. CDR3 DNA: TGTGCCAGCAGCGCCCCGGGACAAACCTATCAGCCCCAGCATTTT. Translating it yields CASSAPGQTYQPQHF.

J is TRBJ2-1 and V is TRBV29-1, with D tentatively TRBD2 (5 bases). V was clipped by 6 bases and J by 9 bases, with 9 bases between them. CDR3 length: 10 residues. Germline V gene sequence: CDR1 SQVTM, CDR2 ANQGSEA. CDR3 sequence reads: CSVWAGEQFF. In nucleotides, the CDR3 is TGCAGCGTCTGGGCGGGTGAGCAGTTCTTC.

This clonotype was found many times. CDR3 sequence reads: CASSSMGGSTSQPQHF. The DNA of the CDR3 is TGTGCCAGCAGCTCGATGGGAGGCTCCACGAGCCAGCCCCAGCATTTT. This rearrangement joins TRBV7-2 to TRBJ1-5; no definite D call. The CDR3 runs 16 residues. The germline V and J ends were trimmed by 4 bases and 7 bases, with 20 bases remaining between them. CDR1 SGHTA and CDR2 FQGNSA come from the germline V gene. Drawing the rest from reference TRBV7-2 and TRBJ1-5, the complete variable domain is GAGVSQSPSNKVTEKGKDVELRCDPISGHTALYWYRQSLGQGLEFLIYFQGNSAPDKSGLPSDRFSAERTGGSVSTLTIQRTQQEDSAVYLCASSSMGGSTSQPQHFGDGTRLSIL.

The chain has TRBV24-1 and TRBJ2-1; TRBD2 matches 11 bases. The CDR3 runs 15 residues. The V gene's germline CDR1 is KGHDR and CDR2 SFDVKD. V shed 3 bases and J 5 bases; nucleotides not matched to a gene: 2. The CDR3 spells CATSDPGLADNEQFF. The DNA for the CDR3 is TGTGCCACCAGTGATCCGGGACTAGCGGACAATGAGCAGTTCTTC.